This TCR beta chain comes out of a study of T cell responses to AZD1222 COVID-19 vaccine. Study observations and caveats: Vaccination with two AZD1222 doses was followed by a rise in Spike-specific TCR breadth and depth.

The CDR3 consists of 15 residues. Trimming left V 6 bases short and J 6 bases short, with 15 bases between. Germline CDR1 is MNHEY and CDR2 is SMNVEV (reference sequence). As regards this clone: Its antigen is as yet unknown.

The protocol was immunoSEQ multiplex PCR, while the TCRdb copy is restricted to in-frame clones and leaves out a portion. The profile covers some 150,000 clones, with about 87% appearing a single time and 3.5% to 5.5% taken by the ten largest. The sequencing here drew on peripheral blood, taken 28 days after the second dose of the MenACWY control vaccine. This receptor was taken from an adult who received the MenACWY meningococcal vaccine as a control. The gene calls are TRBV27 and TRBJ1-6, with unresolved D. The CDR3 loop reads CASRGTTGSNSPLHF. In DNA form, the CDR3 reads TGTGCCAGCAGGGGAACAACCGGGAGTAATTCACCCCTCCACTTT.